The 12 T cell receptor beta chains listed next were all sequenced from one sample in a study of molecular identifiers for immune sequencing clone quantification. MiXCR was run by TCRdb on the PCR reads, yielding one entry per CDR3 protein. The sample has over 550,000 distinct CDR3 sequences, over 25% seen once. The specimen was naive CD8+ T cells from blood, with Jurkat cell RNA spiked in. Subset indicated: FACS-sorted CD8+CD4-CCR7+CD45RA+ naive T cells. The receptors were gathered from a human donor in good health. Some libraries in this study had Jurkat cell RNA spiked in.

This clonotype was picked up many times. The chain uses TRBV7-6 and TRBJ1-1; maybe TRBD1 (5 bases). The CDR3 runs to 13 residues. V was cut by 1 base and J by 7 bases, with 10 bases left in between. In germline, CDR1 is SGHVS, CDR2 FNYEAQ. The CDR3 loop reads CASSLGYRSEAFF. DNA for the CDR3: TGTGCCAGCAGCTTAGGGTACAGGAGTGAAGCTTTCTTT.

This clonotype was detected only a few times. Here the CDR3 reads CASSLVGSGAGVPPDTQYF. CDR3 bases: TGTGCCAGCAGCTTAGTGGGTAGCGGAGCTGGAGTCCCCCCAGATACGCAGTATTTT. The chain joins TRBV7-9 to TRBJ2-3; D is possibly TRBD2 (6 bases). CDR1 and CDR2 from the germline V gene are SEHNR and FQNEAQ (reference sequence). The CDR3 is 19 residues long. V lost 1 base, J lost 4 bases, and 24 bases lay in between.

This clonotype was counted between two and nine times. This chain connects TRBV27 to TRBJ2-1; no definite D call. V gave up 3 bases and J gave up 7 bases, with 10 bases separating them. The CDR3 sequence is 13 residues long. The germline CDR1 and CDR2 sequences are MNHEY and SMNVEV (reference sequence). The CDR3 spells CASSFTSVNEQFF. The CDR3 coding sequence is TGTGCCAGCAGTTTCACCTCCGTAAATGAGCAGTTCTTC.

As concerns this clonotype: A much more abundant neighbour one base away suggests this may be a read error. This sequence joins TRBV7-9 and TRBJ2-7, with D perhaps matching TRBD2 (5 bases). Trimming cost V 5 bases and J 5 bases, with 13 bases left between them. Germline CDR1 and CDR2: SEHNR and FQNEAQ (reference sequence). The length of the CDR3 is 13 residues. CDR3 sequence (DNA): TGTGCCAGCAGCGACGGGGAACACCACGAGCAGTACTTC. Translation: CASSDGEHHEQYF.

This sequence joins TRBV7-6 and TRBJ2-3; TRBD1 might be the D (5 bases). The V gene's germline CDR1 is SGHVS and CDR2 FNYEAQ. V was trimmed by 1 base and J by 8 bases, leaving 16 bases between them. This CDR3 region has 15 residues. CDR3 nucleotide sequence: TGTGCCAGCAGCTTAGAAGGGGAAAATTTCGGTACGCAGTATTTT. As protein: CASSLEGENFGTQYF. The variable domain in full, with the rest retrieved from reference TRBV7-6 and TRBJ2-3, is GAGVSQSPRYKVTKRGQDVALRCDPISGHVSLYWYRQALGQGPEFLTYFNYEAQQDKSGLPNDRFSAERPEGSISTLTIQRTEQRDSAMYRCASSLEGENFGTQYFGPGTRLTVL.

Concerning this clonotype itself: This may be a read error: a much more frequent sequence differs by one nucleotide. The V gene is TRBV4-1, the J gene TRBJ2-7, with D unresolved. This CDR3 has 14 amino acids. Germline CDR1 and CDR2: MGHRA and YSYEKL. In nucleotides, the CDR3 is TGCGCCAACAGCCAAGAGGTTGCCCGGGCGGAGCAGTACTTC. Amino acids: CANSQEVARAEQYF.

The chain carries TRBV19 and TRBJ1-1; 8 bases match TRBD1. The CDR3 has 15 residues. Germline CDR1 and CDR2: LNHDA and SQIVND (reference sequence). V lost 4 bases, J lost 2 bases, and 6 bases stayed unmatched. The CDR3: CASSRSTGGNTEAFF. The CDR3 DNA reads as TGTGCCAGTAGTAGATCCACAGGGGGTAACACTGAAGCTTTCTTT.

A word on this clonotype: One junction end does not reproduce the germline sequence, and a read error may be involved. The rearrangement uses TRBV30 and TRBJ2-1; D unclear. CDR3 length: 12 residues. Per the germline V gene, CDR1 is GTSNPN and CDR2 is SVGIG (reference sequence). The chain's CDR3 is CAWSRIYNEPFF. DNA of the CDR3: TGTGCCTGGAGTAGGATCTACAATGAGCCGTTCTTC.

This clonotype was counted once. This chain joins TRBV7-6 and TRBJ2-3; TRBD1 is a possible D gene (5 bases). Per germline, CDR1 SGHVS and CDR2 FNYEAQ. Between the trimmed V and J ends, which lost 0 bases and 1 base, there was a span of 11 bases. The CDR3 runs 16 residues. CDR3 sequence: CASSLAGRAGTDTQYF. CDR3 DNA sequence: TGTGCCAGCAGCTTAGCCGGCAGGGCTGGCACAGATACGCAGTATTTT.

This clonotype was counted a single time. A much larger clonotype is one base distant, so this may be a read error. The rearrangement joins TRBV12-3 or TRBV12-4 to TRBJ1-2; D is unresolved. The CDR3 covers 15 residues. The ends were cut back, 5 bases at V and 5 bases at J, with 18 bases in the middle. The CDR3 spells CASSPTAPHRYGYTF. The CDR3, as DNA: TGTGCCAGCAGTCCGACGGCCCCTCACCGGTATGGCTACACCTTC.

This clonotype was detected ten times or more. The junction departs from the called germline gene at one end, perhaps through a read error. The chain uses TRBV29-1 and TRBJ2-1; a possible D gene is TRBD2 (6 bases). CDR3 length: 11 residues. Germline CDR1 SQVTM, CDR2 ANQGSEA. CDR3 protein: CSVEVSGGRIF. In nucleotides, the CDR3 is TGCAGCGTTGAAGTGTCCGGGGGAAGAATCTTC.

This clonotype occurred many times. The chain uses TRBV4-3 and TRBJ2-1; D is uncertain. V lost 1 base and J lost 4, with 2 bases in between. CDR3 length equals 12 residues. Per germline, CDR1 LGHNA and CDR2 YSLEER. CDR3 residues: CASSQVYNEQFF. The CDR3 nucleotides read TGCGCCAGCAGCCAAGTATACAATGAGCAGTTCTTC.